This T cell receptor (beta chain) was identified in a study of OX40 agonist ivuxolimab in advanced cancers. Looking at the study overall: With a range of roughly 20 to 79, age averaged approximately 60 years, and around 83% were male.

V was trimmed by 4 bases and J by 1 base, leaving 16 bases between them. Germline CDR1 reads WSHSY; CDR2 reads SAAADI. The CDR3 is 17 amino acids. The table came from immunoSEQ multiplex PCR; TCRdb's copy has only in-frame clones and leaves some out. The table records 15,000 to 20,000 clones, about four fifths of them present only once. This clone was seen a handful of times. This receptor was taken from an adult with an advanced solid tumor such as melanoma, head and neck, liver or kidney cancer. This chain joins TRBV10-2 and TRBJ1-4; D is ambiguous. This sample comprised CD4+ or CD8+ T cells sorted from blood, obtained in a trial of the OX40 agonist ivuxolimab. The CDR3 sequence: CASSANRVVRTNEKLFF. The DNA of the CDR3 is TGCGCCAGCAGTGCGAATCGGGTTGTCCGAACTAATGAAAAACTGTTTTTT.